This TCR beta chain emerged from a study of blood T cell repertoires in COVID-19. Across the study: Samples taken during acute and convalescent COVID-19 were collected in the United States, Italy and Spain. In each case, the material was cDNA or gDNA derived from T cells, B-cell-depleted T cells, or PBMCs.

In the authors' methods: For nucleated cells, counts were estimated from reference gene primer amplification. Clones were sequenced by immunoSEQ multiplex PCR, and TCRdb holds only the in-frame ones, with some missing. V and J calls and clone size are copied from that table; D and trimming were computed from the DNA. The top ten clones hold under 2.5% of a sample with 29,000 or so clones, about 92% of them seen once. CDR1 is LGHNA and CDR2 is YNFKEQ in the germline V gene. There are 14 residues in the CDR3. The V segment lost 4 bases and the J segment 1 base; nucleotides outside the gene matches: 3. The sequencing input was peripheral blood. The rearrangement joins TRBV4-2 to TRBJ2-5, with 7 bases fitting TRBD2. The sequence was obtained from a man aged 50 or older with active COVID-19. The CDR3 loop is CASSPWTSQETQYF. The CDR3 DNA follows: TGTGCCAGCAGCCCTTGGACTAGCCAAGAGACCCAGTACTTC.